This TCR beta chain appears in the sequencing data of a study of blood T cell repertoires in COVID-19. This CDR3 has 13 amino acids. V dropped 2 bases and J dropped 6 bases, with 10 bases sitting between them. Germline V gene sequence: CDR1 KGHSH, CDR2 LQKENI. Only in-frame clones appear in the TCRdb table, and some are missing; sequencing was by immunoSEQ multiplex PCR. The sample yields 100,000 to 150,000 clones, over 80% seen once. This sequence originates from a man aged 35 to 55 with active or convalescent COVID-19. The rearrangement joins TRBV18 to TRBJ1-1; the D gene is possibly TRBD1 (5 bases). Sequenced: peripheral blood. The CDR3 coding sequence is TGTGCCAGCTCACCAGACAGATGGGCTGAAGCTTTCTTT. Its protein product is CASSPDRWAEAFF.